This T cell receptor beta chain was identified during a study of cytomegalovirus exposure and HLA in healthy donors. General study results and limits: A subsequent analysis found that TCR clusters from the first cohort also tended to co-occur in the approximately 110 validation repertoires, with roughly 95% of cluster scores above 0.

TCRdb's table, derived via immunoSEQ multiplex PCR, lists solely in-frame clones and lacks some. The table includes some 320,000 clones, roughly 87% detected once. Per germline, CDR1 MNHEY and CDR2 SMNVEV (reference sequence). The CDR3 runs to 17 residues. V gave up 5 bases and J gave up 8 bases; unmatched junction bases: 15. A word on this clone: What it recognizes is unknown.

The sample consisted of PBMCs. This TCR was recovered from a woman between 25 and 40 years old in good health and CMV-seropositive. The chain is built from TRBV27 and TRBJ2-4; 10 bases are a match to TRBD1. Here the CDR3 reads CASSTRDRGRSKDIQYF. DNA of the CDR3: TGTGCCAGCAGTACACGGGACAGGGGCCGCTCCAAGGACATTCAGTACTTC.